The present TCR beta chain was sequenced within a study of T cells in Graves' hyperthyroidism and ophthalmopathy. The CDR3 runs 14 residues. The ends lost 3 bases at V and 10 bases at J; junction bases unmatched: 12. CDR1 and CDR2 from the germline V gene are DFQATT and SNEGSKA (reference sequence). Amplification of TCR beta CDR3 regions was performed using RNA transcripts as template. Using the HTBI primer set, a first-round RT-PCR was run on the TCR CDR3. TCRdb re-called the multiplex PCR reads with MiXCR, one entry per CDR3 protein. This table has 600,000 to 650,000 distinct CDR3 sequences, around 21% appearing once. This clonotype was detected many times.

Source material: blood. This receptor was identified in a man aged 25-45 years with Graves' ophthalmopathy. This chain connects TRBV20-1 to TRBJ2-1; 7 bases are shared with TRBD1. CDR3 residues: CSASSGQGVKEQFF. For the CDR3, the DNA is TGCAGTGCTAGCTCCGGGCAGGGGGTGAAGGAGCAGTTCTTC.